The clone carrying this TCR beta chain came up a few times. Antigen unknown. Naive CD8 cells lacked CD45RO and underwent positive selection for CCR7, leaving out terminally differentiated effector memory CD45RA+ cells. Each donor was a Caucasian adult residing in Nashville, Tennessee. The data are from a study of shared clonotypes between healthy human individuals. Overall study: Per-donor plates numbered three CD4 naive, three CD4 memory, two CD8 naive and one CD8 memory.

Whole-study results and caveats: Despite large depth, sorted-subset datasets appeared incompletely sequenced. Clonotypes shared by all four sorted-subset donors had higher generation probabilities than non-shared clonotypes.

The length of the CDR3 is 15 residues. V was trimmed by 2 bases and J by 0 bases, leaving 8 bases between them. Germline lookup yields CDR1 SNHLY and CDR2 FYNNEI. Method: immunoSEQ multiplex PCR; TCRdb's copy keeps in-frame clones and lacks some. The table records 660,000 or so clones, approximately 96% of them present only once. The origin of this receptor is a woman aged 25 to 39 in good health. This rearrangement joins TRBV2 to TRBJ1-5; no reliable D call. Sequencing used naive CD8+ T cells sorted from blood. Here the CDR3 reads CASSEWGYSNQPQHF. Here the CDR3 DNA reads TGTGCCAGCAGTGAATGGGGATATAGCAATCAGCCCCAGCATTTT.